The present TCR beta chain was sequenced within a study of shared clonotypes between healthy human individuals. CDR1 is SGHVS and CDR2 is FQNEAQ in the germline V gene. The CDR3 runs to 14 residues. Losses at the gene ends were 2 bases for V and 4 bases for J; bases not matched to a gene: 1. Replicate PCRs run on unsorted PBMC used around 330 ng DNA, which was about 30,000 T cell genomes. This table comes from immunoSEQ multiplex PCR, and its TCRdb copy is limited to in-frame clones, with some not included. The table has 400,000 to 550,000 clones, 79% seen once; the top ten hold approximately 12%. This clone has more than one count but fewer than ten. Among the donors, all were Caucasian adults who lived in Nashville, Tennessee. Unsorted material relied on tens of millions of PBMCs as the source of genomic DNA.

The sample was PBMCs. This chain uses TRBV7-8 with TRBJ2-7, with 11 positions matching TRBD2. This TCR was sampled from a woman in her thirties or forties in good health. Some clones in this sample may be carry-over from other donors' samples. The CDR3 sequence is CASSLTSGSYEQYF. The CDR3 bases are TGTGCCAGCAGCTTAACTAGCGGGAGTTACGAGCAGTACTTC.